A selection of T cell receptor beta chains follows, all from one sample in a study of OX40 agonist ivuxolimab in advanced cancers. Measured with immunoSEQ multiplex PCR; TCRdb has only the in-frame clones, and not every one. The sample comprises about 42,000 clones, around nine tenths of which are singletons, and about 13% rests with the top ten. The specimen comprised CD4+ or CD8+ T cells sorted from blood, sampled in a trial of the OX40 agonist ivuxolimab. The receptors shown here come from an adult with an advanced solid tumor such as melanoma, head and neck, liver or kidney cancer. CDR3s include the opening cysteine and the closing phenylalanine or tryptophan. The D gene is left open where the match is weak. The listing skips clone size in some rows; elsewhere it reads once, few, many or a size class.

>NA|TRBD2|TRBV2|TRBJ2-1
TGTGCCAGCAGTGAACTGGGAGTGCTAGCGGATGAGCAGTTCTTC
CASSELGVLADEQFF
>NA|NA|TRBV7-2|TRBJ2-7
TGTGCCAGCAGCTCCCAAACAGGGACCGAGCAGTACTTC
CASSSQTGTEQYF
>NA|NA|TRBV29-1|TRBJ2-6
TGCAGCGTCGTGCAGGGGACTGGGGCCAACGTCCTGACTTTC
CSVVQGTGANVLTF
>NA|NA|TRBV6-6|TRBJ1-2
TGTGCCAGCACCCTGAAGGCGGCCCCTTGGGGCTACACCTTC
CASTLKAAPWGYTF
>few|NA|TRBV16|TRBJ1-5
TGTGCCAGCAGCCAATTGGGCGGCGGGGTGCCCCAGCATTTT
CASSQLGGGVPQHF
>NA|TRBD2|TRBV5-1|TRBJ2-5
TGCGCCAGCAGCGGGTTTACCGGGACTAGCGGAGAGACCCAGTACTTC
CASSGFTGTSGETQYF
>NA|TRBD1|TRBV2|TRBJ1-5
TGTGCCAGCAGGGGGACAGGTTCTAATCAGCCCCAGCATTTT
CASRGTGSNQPQHF
>NA|TRBD1|TRBV13|TRBJ1-1
TGTGCCAGCAGCCACCACAGGGGCGCCACTGAAGCTTTCTTT
CASSHHRGATEAFF
>NA|NA|TRBV30|TRBJ1-3
TGTGCCTGGAGATATACAGCGTCTGGAAACACCATATATTTT
CAWRYTASGNTIYF
>NA|TRBD2|TRBV18|TRBJ2-1
TGTGCCAGCTCCATGTCTAGCGGGTACAATGAGCAGTTCTTC
CASSMSSGYNEQFF
>NA|TRBD1|TRBV19|TRBJ2-5
TGTGCCAGTAGCGGACCGGGACAGGGGGCGTCAATGGAGACCCAGTACTTC
CASSGPGQGASMETQYF
>NA|NA|TRBV7-3|TRBJ2-3
TGTGCCAGCAGCGCGGGGGCTCTCAGCACAGATACGCAGTATTTT
CASSAGALSTDTQYF
>few|NA|TRBV7-3|TRBJ2-6
TGTGCCAGCAGTTCCGGGGATACCAACGTCCTGACTTTC
CASSSGDTNVLTF
>NA|TRBD2|TRBV13|TRBJ2-7
TGTGCCAGCAGCTTAGGGCTAGCGGATTCCTACGAGCAGTACTTC
CASSLGLADSYEQYF
>NA|TRBD1|TRBV15|TRBJ1-3
TGTGCCACCAGCAGACAGGGGGCTGGAAACACCATATATTTT
CATSRQGAGNTIYF
>NA|NA|TRBV12-2|TRBJ2-3
TGTGCAAGTCGCTTCTTTCCCGACAGGGGGCGGTCAGATACGCAGTATTTT
CASRFFPDRGRSDTQYF
>NA|NA|TRBV19|TRBJ2-3
TGTGCCAGTAGTAGGAGGACAGATACGCAGTATTTT
CASSRRTDTQYF
>NA|TRBD1|TRBV27|TRBJ2-7
TGTGCCAGCACCCGGAGGTCGGGACAGAGTTACGAGCAGTACTTC
CASTRRSGQSYEQYF
>NA|NA|TRBV6-5|TRBJ1-5
TGTGCCAGCAGTTTCCAGCGGGGACAACAGCCCCAGCATTTT
CASSFQRGQQPQHF
>NA|NA|TRBV5-1|TRBJ2-5
TGCGCCAGCAGCTTGGAAGGCTGGGGGGCGCGGGCCGAGACCCAGTACTTC
CASSLEGWGARAETQYF
>NA|TRBD1|TRBV9|TRBJ2-7
TGTGCCAGCAGCTTCCGACAGGGGCCCTACGAGCAGTACTTC
CASSFRQGPYEQYF
>NA|TRBD1|TRBV9|TRBJ1-3
TGTGCCAGCAGCGTGACTCCGGGACAGTCCCTGGGAAACACCATATATTTT
CASSVTPGQSLGNTIYF
>NA|TRBD2|TRBV7-9|TRBJ2-1
TGTGCCAGCAGCCCCCGCGGGGGACTAGCGTTAATCTCCTACAATGAGCAGTTCTTC
CASSPRGGLALISYNEQFF
>NA|NA|TRBV6-6|TRBJ2-3
TGTGCCAGCACCTCCCAGCACGTTGGCCCCACAGATACGCAGTATTTT
CASTSQHVGPTDTQYF
>NA|TRBD1|TRBV19|TRBJ1-5
TGTGCCAGTAGTATCGGGGACAGGGCCGGCAATCAGCCCCAGCATTTT
CASSIGDRAGNQPQHF
>NA|TRBD1|TRBV2|TRBJ1-2
TGTGCCAGCATCGGGGACAGAAACTATGGCTACACCTTC
CASIGDRNYGYTF
>NA|NA|TRBV18|TRBJ2-3
TGTGCCAGCTCACCCGACACTGAGGGGCCGCAGTATTTT
CASSPDTEGPQYF
>NA|TRBD2|TRBV29-1|TRBJ2-7
TGCAGCGTCGAATCCCTCGGGACTAGCGGGAACTCCTACGAGCAGTACTTC
CSVESLGTSGNSYEQYF
>once|TRBD2|TRBV6-5|TRBJ2-3
TGTGCCAGCAGTTACTCGGGACTAAGAGCCACAGATACGCAGTATTTT
CASSYSGLRATDTQYF
>few|NA|TRBV6-6|TRBJ2-7
TGTGCCAGCAGTCCTACGAGCTACGAGCAGTACTTC
CASSPTSYEQYF
>NA|TRBD1|TRBV10-1|TRBJ2-7
TGCGCCAGCAGTGAGTCGGGGACAGGGGGCGGGGAGCAGTACTTC
CASSESGTGGGEQYF
>NA|TRBD1|TRBV5-8|TRBJ2-7
TGTGCCAGCAGCTTGTCGGACAGGGTCTACGAGCAGTACTTC
CASSLSDRVYEQYF
>NA|TRBD1|TRBV28|TRBJ2-7
TGTGCCAGCAGCCACCAGACAGGGACCTACGAGCAGTACTTC
CASSHQTGTYEQYF
>few|NA|TRBV19|TRBJ1-6
TGTGCCAGTAGTGTGGTCCATAATTCACCCCTCCACTTT
CASSVVHNSPLHF
>NA|TRBD1|TRBV5-4|TRBJ2-7
TGTGCCAGCAGCCGACCGGGACAGACCTCCTACGAGCAGTACTTC
CASSRPGQTSYEQYF
>NA|TRBD1|TRBV18|TRBJ1-4
TGTGCCAGCTCACCCAGACAGGGACCTAATGAAAAACTGTTTTTT
CASSPRQGPNEKLFF
>NA|TRBD2|TRBV4-2|TRBJ2-5
TGTGCCAGCAGCCTAAACCCCCTAGCGGGGCAAGAGACCCAGTACTTC
CASSLNPLAGQETQYF
>NA|TRBD2|TRBV7-7|TRBJ2-2
TGTGCTAGCAGCATTAGCGGGAGAGGTACCGGGGAGCTGTTTTTT
CASSISGRGTGELFF
>NA|NA|TRBV28|TRBJ2-4
TGTGCCAGCAGCCTGGCCGCGGGACTAGCCAAAAACATTCAGTACTTC
CASSLAAGLAKNIQYF
>NA|NA|TRBV5-1|TRBJ2-1
TGCGCCAGCAGCTTGGACTTCCAGAGTGAGCAGTTCTTC
CASSLDFQSEQFF
>NA|NA|TRBV10-2|TRBJ1-3
TGCGCCAGCAGTGGGTCAGGTGGAAGCTCTGGAAACACCATATATTTT
CASSGSGGSSGNTIYF
>once|TRBD2|TRBV6-6|TRBJ2-7
TGTGCCAGCAGTTCTATAGCGGGAGGTACTGGGGAGCAGTACTTC
CASSSIAGGTGEQYF
>NA|TRBD1|TRBV28|TRBJ2-4
TGTGCCAGCAGTATCCGGACAGGGTGGCTCATTCAGTACTTC
CASSIRTGWLIQYF
>NA|NA|TRBV5-6|TRBJ2-7
TGTGCCAGCAGCTTTCCCCGACAGGAGACCTCCTACGAGCAGTACTTC
CASSFPRQETSYEQYF
>NA|TRBD2|TRBV10-3|TRBJ2-3
TGTGCCACCAAGGGTGAGCGGGAAAGCACAGATACGCAGTATTTT
CATKGERESTDTQYF
>NA|NA|TRBV6-6|TRBJ1-3
TGTGCCAGCGCCAGAGCGGGCTCTGGAAACACCATATATTTT
CASARAGSGNTIYF
>NA|NA|TRBV7-9|TRBJ1-1
TGTGCCAGCAGCTTAGCCATGAACACTGAAGCTTTCTTT
CASSLAMNTEAFF
>NA|NA|TRBV28|TRBJ1-4
TGTGCCAGCAGTGACCCTCCCGGAGCTTATGAAAAACTGTTTTTT
CASSDPPGAYEKLFF
>NA|NA|TRBV23-1|TRBJ2-7
TGCGCCAGCAGTCAAGCGGAGAGTAGCGTGTCCTACGAGCAGTACTTC
CASSQAESSVSYEQYF
>NA|TRBD2|TRBV5-1|TRBJ2-7
TGCGCCAGCAGCTGGGCCGGGACTATAATCTACGAGCAGTACTTC
CASSWAGTIIYEQYF